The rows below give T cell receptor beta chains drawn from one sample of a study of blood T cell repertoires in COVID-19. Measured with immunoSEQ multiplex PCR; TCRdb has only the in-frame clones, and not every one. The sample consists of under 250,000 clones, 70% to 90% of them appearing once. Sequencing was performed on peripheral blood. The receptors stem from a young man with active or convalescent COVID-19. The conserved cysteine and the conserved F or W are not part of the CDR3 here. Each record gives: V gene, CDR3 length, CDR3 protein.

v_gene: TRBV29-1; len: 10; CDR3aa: SVYGGGTEAF
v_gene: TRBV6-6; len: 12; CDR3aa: ASSYSSREYGYT
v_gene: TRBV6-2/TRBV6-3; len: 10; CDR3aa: ASSVSHGGQF
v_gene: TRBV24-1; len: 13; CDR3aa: ATSGAGEGYNEQF
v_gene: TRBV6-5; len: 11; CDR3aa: ASSQTDYTEAF
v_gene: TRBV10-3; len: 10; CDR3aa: AISGQGSGYT
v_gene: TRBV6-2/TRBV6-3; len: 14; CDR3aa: ASSYWAGGSPDIQY
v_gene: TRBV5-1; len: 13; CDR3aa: ASSLDLRTGNTIY
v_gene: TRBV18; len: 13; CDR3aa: ASSPLGQDPDTQY
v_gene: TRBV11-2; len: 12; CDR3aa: ASSLGQIQETQY
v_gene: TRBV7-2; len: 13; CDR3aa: ASSPKGFSNYGYT
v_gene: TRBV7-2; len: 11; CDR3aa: ASSLRRGTEAF
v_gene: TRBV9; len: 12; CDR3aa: ASGGGTQNEKLF
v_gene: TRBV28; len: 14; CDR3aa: ASSSNTGGPGNTIY
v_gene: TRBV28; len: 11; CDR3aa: ASSAGINYGYT
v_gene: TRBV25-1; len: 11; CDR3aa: ASIGGEANGYT
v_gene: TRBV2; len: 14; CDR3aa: ASSLNRGSSNEKLF
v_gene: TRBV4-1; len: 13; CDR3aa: ASSQPGTSTDTQY